This section outlines one T cell receptor beta chain sequence together with its context. Trimming left V 6 bases short and J 8 bases short, with 8 bases between. The CDR3 has 10 amino acids. Repertoires were generated with immunoSEQ multiplex PCR, while TCRdb's copy carries only in-frame clones and drops some. The sample yields about 400,000 clones, about 95% seen once. The source of the sample is a study of shared T cell receptors in the human thymus. The rearrangement links TRBV5-3 to TRBJ1-2; possible D gene TRBD1, 6 bases. TRBV5-3 is classed as an ORF, of uncertain function. The sample consisted of thymocytes. The sequence was obtained from a human donor. CDR3 protein: CARNQGGYTF. DNA of the CDR3: TGTGCCAGAAACCAGGGGGGCTACACCTTC.